This record concerns one TCR beta chain sequence. The record originates from a study of control samples from healthy donors and cancer patients. CDR1 and CDR2 from the germline V gene are SGHVS and FNYEAQ. This CDR3 is built from 16 residues. V was pared by 5 bases and J by 1 base, with 6 bases of the junction left unmatched. Repertoires were generated with immunoSEQ multiplex PCR, while TCRdb's copy carries only in-frame clones and drops some. The sample shows fewer than 60,000 clones, 90% to 95% of them seen only once. The origin of this receptor is a man between 25 and 39 years old in good health. This chain joins TRBV7-6 and TRBJ2-3; TRBD1 matches 10 bases. The sample comprised blood. CDR3 DNA: TGTGCCAGCAGCCCACGACAGGGGGCTCGCACAGATACGCAGTATTTT. Residues: CASSPRQGARTDTQYF.